Following are 5 T cell receptor beta chains from one sample sequenced in a study of blood T cell repertoires in COVID-19 (dated by TCRdb to about 2020). Library preparation used the immunoSEQ multiplex PCR assay. The clones in this table, taken by TCRdb from immuneACCESS, are in-frame only. Not every clone is retained; where verified, under half of the shortfall comes from an unresolved V gene, and the cause of the rest is unknown. The sample table lists about 260,000 clones, over 75% of them with a count of one. The biggest ten clones account for about 2.1% of the sample. Material: peripheral blood. The receptors were sampled from a woman between 45 and 65 years old with acute or convalescent COVID-19.

V and J are TRBV19 and TRBJ1-2; possibly TRBD1 for D (6 bases). The CDR3 consists of 13 residues. V was clipped by 2 bases and J by 6 bases, with 10 bases between them. CDR1 and CDR2 (germline): LNHDA, SQIVND (reference sequence). DNA of the CDR3: TGTGCCAGTAGTATACGGACAGAGCATGGCTACACCTTC. This codes for CASSIRTEHGYTF.

Worth noting for this clone: The junction and the germline gene differ at one end; a read error may be behind it. The V gene is TRBV5-1, the J gene TRBJ1-1; 8 nucleotides line up with TRBD1. This CDR3 has 15 residues. Looked up from germline, CDR1 is SGHRS and CDR2 is YFSETQ. CDR3 nucleotide sequence: TGCGCCAGCAGCCCGGGCGGACAGGGATACACTAAAGCTTTCTTT. Translating it yields CASSPGGQGYTKAFF.

The V gene is TRBV4-1, the J gene TRBJ2-1, with 15 nucleotides matching TRBD2. CDR3 length: 19 residues. Germline trimming cut 0 bases from V and 7 bases from J; bases unmatched to any gene: 10. Germline CDR1 and CDR2: MGHRA and YSYEKL. The CDR3 DNA follows: TGCGCCAGCAGCCAAGACCGGGGACTAGCGGGAGGTCCTAGGAATGAGCAGTTCTTC. Translation: CASSQDRGLAGGPRNEQFF.

This clone was picked up one time. V is TRBV18 and J is TRBJ2-7, with 8 bases fitting TRBD1. The V segment lost 2 bases and the J segment 0 bases; nucleotides outside the gene matches: 3. Per the germline V gene, CDR1 is KGHSH and CDR2 is LQKENI. This CDR3 comprises 15 residues. CDR3 bases: TGTGCCAGCTCACCAGTGGGACAGGCCTCCTACGAGCAGTACTTC. This translates into CASSPVGQASYEQYF.

J is TRBJ2-5 and V is TRBV3-1 (or the pseudogene TRBV3-2); 10 positions agree with TRBD2. The CDR3 extends over 15 amino acids. Trimming cost V 4 bases and J 3 bases; bases outside gene matches: 5. CDR1 LGHDT and CDR2 YNNKEL come from the germline V gene (reference sequence). This CDR3 reads CASSPPTSGKETQYF. The CDR3, as DNA: TGTGCCAGCAGCCCGCCCACTAGCGGGAAAGAGACCCAGTACTTC.